This record looks at one T cell receptor (beta chain) sequence and its context. Then a second PCR, running roughly 6 to 12 cycles, was carried out with a sample-barcoded 5' primer and a J-beta primer mix. A template-switch adaptor that had 12 random nucleotides put a tag on each cDNA molecule. MiXCR was run by TCRdb on the 5' RACE reads, yielding one entry per CDR3 protein. The table has roughly 800,000 distinct CDR3 sequences, approximately 55% seen once. Germline trimming cut 0 bases from V and 5 bases from J; bases unmatched to any gene: 8. Germline values: CDR1 WNHNN, CDR2 SYGVQD (reference sequence). This CDR3 is built from 16 residues. This specimen comes from a study of blood T cells in healthy people across ages.

This clonotype was obtained from a man older than 75 in good health. The V and J genes are TRBV10-1 and TRBJ2-5, with 8 bases that match TRBD1. Sequencing was done on a sample of blood. Written as DNA, the CDR3 is TGCGCCAGCAGTGAGTCGACCGGCAGGGGGCTGGAGACCCAGTACTTC. Its translation: CASSESTGRGLETQYF.